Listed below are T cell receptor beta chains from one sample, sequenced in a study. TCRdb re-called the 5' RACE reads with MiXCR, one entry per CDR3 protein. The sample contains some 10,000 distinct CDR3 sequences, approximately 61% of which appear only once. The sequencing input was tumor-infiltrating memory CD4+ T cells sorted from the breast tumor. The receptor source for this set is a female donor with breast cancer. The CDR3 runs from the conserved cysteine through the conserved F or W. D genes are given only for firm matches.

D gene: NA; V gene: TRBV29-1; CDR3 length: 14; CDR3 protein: CSVVRDVVGGTQYF
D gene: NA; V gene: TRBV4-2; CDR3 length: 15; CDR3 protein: CASSQEGVGQGTQYF
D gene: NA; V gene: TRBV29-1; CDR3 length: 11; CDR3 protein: CSVRDSGELFF
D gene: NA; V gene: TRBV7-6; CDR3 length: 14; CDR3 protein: CASSPLPTRDEQYF
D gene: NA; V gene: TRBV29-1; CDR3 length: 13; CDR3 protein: CSVGESSYGSQHF
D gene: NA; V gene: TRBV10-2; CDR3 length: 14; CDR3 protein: CATRTTPRVYEQYF
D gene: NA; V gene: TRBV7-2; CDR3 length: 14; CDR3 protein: CASSLEETSYEQYF
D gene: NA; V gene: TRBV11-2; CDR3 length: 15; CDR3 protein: CASSLDPLSGNTIYF
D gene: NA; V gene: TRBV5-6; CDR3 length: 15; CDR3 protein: CASSLALSGASPLHF
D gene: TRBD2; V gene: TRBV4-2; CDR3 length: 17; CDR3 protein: CASSQVLGLAGVYEQYF
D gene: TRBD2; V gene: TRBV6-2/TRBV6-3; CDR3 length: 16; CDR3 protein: CASRPQLAGGPDLWFF
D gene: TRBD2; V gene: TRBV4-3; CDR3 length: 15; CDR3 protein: CASSQDRLAEPRQYF
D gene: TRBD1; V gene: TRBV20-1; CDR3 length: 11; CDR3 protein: CSARTGGTQYF
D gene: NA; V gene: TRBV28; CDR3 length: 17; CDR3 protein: CASLWGGAGLRTGELFF
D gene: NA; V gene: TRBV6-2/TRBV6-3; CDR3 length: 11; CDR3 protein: CAIRSYNEQFF
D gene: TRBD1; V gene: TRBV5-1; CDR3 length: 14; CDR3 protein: CASSFGTGNSPLHF
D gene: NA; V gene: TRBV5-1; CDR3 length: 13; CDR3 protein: CASSLSSGAEAFF
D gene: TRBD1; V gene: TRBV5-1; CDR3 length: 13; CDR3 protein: CASREGAGYGYTF
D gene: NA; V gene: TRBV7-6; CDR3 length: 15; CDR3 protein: CASSLASSLGNEQYF
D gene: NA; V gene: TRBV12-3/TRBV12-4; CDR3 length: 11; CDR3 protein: CASTRSGELFF
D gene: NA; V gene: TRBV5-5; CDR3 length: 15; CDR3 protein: CASSYEQGRGNEQFF
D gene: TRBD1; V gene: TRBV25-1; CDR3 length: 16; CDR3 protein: CASSGHDRGSNQPQHF
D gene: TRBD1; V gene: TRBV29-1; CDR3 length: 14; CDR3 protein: CSVAGTVSSYEQYF
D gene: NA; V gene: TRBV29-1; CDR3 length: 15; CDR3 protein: CSVGGKGSSYNEQFF
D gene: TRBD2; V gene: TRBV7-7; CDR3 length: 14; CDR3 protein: CASSLVSSGETQYF
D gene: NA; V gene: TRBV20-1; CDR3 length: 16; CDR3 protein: CSARFGGADYNSPLHF
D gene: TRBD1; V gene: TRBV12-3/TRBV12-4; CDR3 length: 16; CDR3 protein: CASRIERDRAKNIQYF
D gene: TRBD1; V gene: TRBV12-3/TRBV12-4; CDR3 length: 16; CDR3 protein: CASSILRTGGNQPQHF
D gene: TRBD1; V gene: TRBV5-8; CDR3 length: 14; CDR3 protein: CASSAGTVGNEQFF
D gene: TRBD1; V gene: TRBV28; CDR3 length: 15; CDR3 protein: CASSRLGQGGGEQFF
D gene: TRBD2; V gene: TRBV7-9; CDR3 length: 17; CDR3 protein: CASSLRLAGGLSYEQYF
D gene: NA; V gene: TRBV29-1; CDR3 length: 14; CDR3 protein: CSVLPDGPHQPQHF
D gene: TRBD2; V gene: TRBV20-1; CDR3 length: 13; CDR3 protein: CSAQSGRINEQFF
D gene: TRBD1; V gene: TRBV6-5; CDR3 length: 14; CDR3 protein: CASSGQGRNNEQFF
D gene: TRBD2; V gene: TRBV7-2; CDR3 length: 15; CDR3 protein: CASSQGLAGTYEQYF
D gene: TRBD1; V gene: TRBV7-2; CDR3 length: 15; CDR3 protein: CASSLRTGPNQPQHF
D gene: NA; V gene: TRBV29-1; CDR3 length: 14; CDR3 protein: CSVGRRGGRETQYF
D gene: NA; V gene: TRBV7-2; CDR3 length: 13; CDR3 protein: CASSFGGDSGYTF
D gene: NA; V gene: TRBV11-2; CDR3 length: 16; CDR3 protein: CASIRRGGTNTGELFF
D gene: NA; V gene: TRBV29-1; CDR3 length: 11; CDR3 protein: CSSTVVGEQFF
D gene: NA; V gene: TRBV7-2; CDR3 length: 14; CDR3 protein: CASSLARVKNIQYF
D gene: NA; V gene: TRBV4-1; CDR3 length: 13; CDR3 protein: CASSPRVGDEQYF
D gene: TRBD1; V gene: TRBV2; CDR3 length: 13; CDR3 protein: CASSRTGRTEAFF
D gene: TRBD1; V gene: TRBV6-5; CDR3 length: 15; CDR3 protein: CASRKDRGTIYERYF
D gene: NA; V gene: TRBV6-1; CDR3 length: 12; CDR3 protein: CASSRTSEPLHF
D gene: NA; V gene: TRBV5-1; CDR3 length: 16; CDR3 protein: CASSSAGGIGSDTQYF
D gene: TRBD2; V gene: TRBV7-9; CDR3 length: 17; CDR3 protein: CASSLAPGLAGTDTQYF
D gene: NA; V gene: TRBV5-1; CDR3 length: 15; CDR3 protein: CASSLSTGYRETQYF
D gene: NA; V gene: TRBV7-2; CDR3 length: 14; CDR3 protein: CASSLETAYNEQFF
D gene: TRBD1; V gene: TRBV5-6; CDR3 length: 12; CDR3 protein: CASNLAEGAAFF
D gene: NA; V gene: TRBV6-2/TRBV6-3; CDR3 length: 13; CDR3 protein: CASSVRTAAEAFF
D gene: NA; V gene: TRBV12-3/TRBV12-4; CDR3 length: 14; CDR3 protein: CASSSASADQPQHF